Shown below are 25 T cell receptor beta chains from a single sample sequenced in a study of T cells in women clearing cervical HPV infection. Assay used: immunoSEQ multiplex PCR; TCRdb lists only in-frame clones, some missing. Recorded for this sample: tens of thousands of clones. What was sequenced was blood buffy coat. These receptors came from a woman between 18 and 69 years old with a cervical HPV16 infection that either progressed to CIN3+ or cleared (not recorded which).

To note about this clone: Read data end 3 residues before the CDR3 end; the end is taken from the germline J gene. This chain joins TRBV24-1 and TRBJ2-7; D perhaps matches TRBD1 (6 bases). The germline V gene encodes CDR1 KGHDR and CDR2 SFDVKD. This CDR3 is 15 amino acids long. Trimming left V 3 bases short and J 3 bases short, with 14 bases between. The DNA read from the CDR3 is TGTGCCACCAGTGATGCCAGACAGGACGTCTACGAG. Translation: CATSDARQDVYE. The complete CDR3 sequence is CATSDARQDVYEQYF.

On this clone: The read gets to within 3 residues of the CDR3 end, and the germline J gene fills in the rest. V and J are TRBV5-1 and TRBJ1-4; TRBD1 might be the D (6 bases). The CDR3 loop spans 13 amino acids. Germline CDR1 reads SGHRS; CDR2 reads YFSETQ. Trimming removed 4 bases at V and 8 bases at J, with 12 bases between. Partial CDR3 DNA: TGCGCCAGCAGCGCAGGGGCGGGCGAAAAA. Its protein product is CASSAGAGEK. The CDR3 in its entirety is CASSAGAGEKLFF.

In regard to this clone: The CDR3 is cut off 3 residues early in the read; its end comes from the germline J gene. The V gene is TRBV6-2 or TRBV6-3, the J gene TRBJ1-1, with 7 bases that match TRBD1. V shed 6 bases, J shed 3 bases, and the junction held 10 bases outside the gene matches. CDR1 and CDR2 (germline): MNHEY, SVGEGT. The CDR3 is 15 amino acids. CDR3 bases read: TGTGCCAGCAGAGACAGGGAAAGAAGGTACACTGAA. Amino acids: CASRDRERRYTE. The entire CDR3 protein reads CASRDRERRYTEAFF.

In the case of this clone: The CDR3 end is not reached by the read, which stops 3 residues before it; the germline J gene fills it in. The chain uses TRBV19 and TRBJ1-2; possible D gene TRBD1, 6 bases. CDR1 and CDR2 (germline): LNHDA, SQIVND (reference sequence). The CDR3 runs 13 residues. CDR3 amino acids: CASGAPGAGGYTF. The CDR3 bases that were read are TGTGCCAGCGGAGCCCCAGGGGCGGGCGGC.

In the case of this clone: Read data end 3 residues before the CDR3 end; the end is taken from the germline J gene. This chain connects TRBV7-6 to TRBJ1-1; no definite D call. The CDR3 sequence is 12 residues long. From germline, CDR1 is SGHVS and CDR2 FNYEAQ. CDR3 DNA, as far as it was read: TGTGCCAGCAGCCATCAGAGAGGTAAA. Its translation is CASSHQRGK. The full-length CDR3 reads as CASSHQRGKAFF.

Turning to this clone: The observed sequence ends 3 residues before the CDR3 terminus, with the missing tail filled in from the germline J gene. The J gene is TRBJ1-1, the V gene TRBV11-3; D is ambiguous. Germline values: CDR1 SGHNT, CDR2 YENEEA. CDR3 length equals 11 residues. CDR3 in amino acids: CASSSGERAFF. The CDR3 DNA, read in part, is TGTGCCAGCAGCTCGGGAGAGCGG.

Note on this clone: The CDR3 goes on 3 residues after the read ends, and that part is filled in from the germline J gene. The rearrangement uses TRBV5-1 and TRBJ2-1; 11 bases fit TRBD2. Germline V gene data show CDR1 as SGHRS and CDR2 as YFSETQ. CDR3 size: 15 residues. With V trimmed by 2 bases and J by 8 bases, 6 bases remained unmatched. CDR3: CASSFRSGREYEQFF. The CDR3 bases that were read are TGCGCCAGCAGCTTTCGTAGCGGGAGGGAATATGAG.

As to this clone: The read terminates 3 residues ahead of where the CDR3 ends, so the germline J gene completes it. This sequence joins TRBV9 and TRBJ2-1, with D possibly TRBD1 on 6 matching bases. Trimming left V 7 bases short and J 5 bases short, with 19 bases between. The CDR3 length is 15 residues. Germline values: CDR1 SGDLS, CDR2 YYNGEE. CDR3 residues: CASDPGHTTHNEQFF. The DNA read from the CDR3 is TGTGCCAGCGATCCGGGACACACCACACACAATGAG. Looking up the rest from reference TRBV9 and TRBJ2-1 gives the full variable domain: DSGVTQTPKHLITATGQRVTLRCSPRSGDLSVYWYQQSLDQGLQFLIQYYNGEERAKGNILERFSAQQFPDLHSELNLSSLELGDSALYFCASDPGHTTHNEQFFGPGTRLTVL.

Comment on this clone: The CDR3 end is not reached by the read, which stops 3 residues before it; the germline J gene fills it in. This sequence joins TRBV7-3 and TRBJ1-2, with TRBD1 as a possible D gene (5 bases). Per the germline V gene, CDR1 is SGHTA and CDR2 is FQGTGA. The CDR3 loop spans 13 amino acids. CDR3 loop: CASSLSLGEPYTF. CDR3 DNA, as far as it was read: TGTGCCAGCAGCTTAAGCCTAGGGGAGCCC.

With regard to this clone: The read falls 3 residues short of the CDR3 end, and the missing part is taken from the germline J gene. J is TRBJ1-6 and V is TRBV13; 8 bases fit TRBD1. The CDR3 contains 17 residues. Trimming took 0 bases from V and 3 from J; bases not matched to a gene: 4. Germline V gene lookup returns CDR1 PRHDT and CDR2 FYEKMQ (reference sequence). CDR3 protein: CASSLGAGGFYNSPLHF. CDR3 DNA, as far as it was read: TGTGCCAGCAGCTTAGGGGCAGGGGGCTTCTATAATTCACCC.

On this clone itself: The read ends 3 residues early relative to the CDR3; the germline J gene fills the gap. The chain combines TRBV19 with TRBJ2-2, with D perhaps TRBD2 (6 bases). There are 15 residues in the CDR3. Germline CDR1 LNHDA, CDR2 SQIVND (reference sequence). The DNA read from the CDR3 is TGTGCCAGTAGTATAAGCGGGCGGACTAATGAAAAG. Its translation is CASSISGRTNEK. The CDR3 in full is CASSISGRTNEKLFF.

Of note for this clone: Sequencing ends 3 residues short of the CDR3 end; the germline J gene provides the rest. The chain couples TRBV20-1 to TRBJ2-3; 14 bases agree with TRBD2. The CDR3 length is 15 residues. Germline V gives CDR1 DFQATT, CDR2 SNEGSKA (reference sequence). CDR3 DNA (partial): TGCAGTGCCGCCAAAGCGGGACTAGCGGGAGAGACG. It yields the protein CSAAKAGLAGET. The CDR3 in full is CSAAKAGLAGETQYF.

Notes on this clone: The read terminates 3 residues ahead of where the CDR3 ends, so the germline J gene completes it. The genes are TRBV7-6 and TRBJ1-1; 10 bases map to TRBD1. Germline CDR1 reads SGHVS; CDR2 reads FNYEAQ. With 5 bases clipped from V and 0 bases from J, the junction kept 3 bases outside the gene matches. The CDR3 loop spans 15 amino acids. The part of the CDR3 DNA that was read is TGTGCCAGCAGCCGGGACAGGGGCTTGAACACTGAA. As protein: CASSRDRGLNTE. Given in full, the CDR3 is CASSRDRGLNTEAFF.

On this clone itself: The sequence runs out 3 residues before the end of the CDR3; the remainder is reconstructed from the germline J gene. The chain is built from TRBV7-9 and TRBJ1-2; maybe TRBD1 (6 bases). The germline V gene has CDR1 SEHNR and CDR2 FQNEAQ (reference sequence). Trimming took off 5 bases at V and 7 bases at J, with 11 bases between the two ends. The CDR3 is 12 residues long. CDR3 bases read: TGTGCCAGCAGCCTCACAGGGTCTGGC. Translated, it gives CASSLTGSG. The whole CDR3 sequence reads CASSLTGSGYTF.

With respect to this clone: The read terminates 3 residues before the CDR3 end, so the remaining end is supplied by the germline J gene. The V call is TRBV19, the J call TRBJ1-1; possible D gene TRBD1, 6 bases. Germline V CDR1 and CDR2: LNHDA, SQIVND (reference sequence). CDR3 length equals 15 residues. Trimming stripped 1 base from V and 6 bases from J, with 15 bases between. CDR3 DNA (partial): TGTGCCAGTAGTATAGCAGCGCCAGGGGCCCCTGAA. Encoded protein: CASSIAAPGAPE. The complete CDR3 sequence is CASSIAAPGAPEAFF.

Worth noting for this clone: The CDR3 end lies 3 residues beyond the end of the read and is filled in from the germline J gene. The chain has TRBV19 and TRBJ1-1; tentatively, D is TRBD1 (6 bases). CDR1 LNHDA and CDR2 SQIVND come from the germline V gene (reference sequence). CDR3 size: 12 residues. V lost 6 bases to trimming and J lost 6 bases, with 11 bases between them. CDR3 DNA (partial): TGTGCCAGTAGATTATCAGGGGCTGAA. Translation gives CASRLSGAE. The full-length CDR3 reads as CASRLSGAEAFF.

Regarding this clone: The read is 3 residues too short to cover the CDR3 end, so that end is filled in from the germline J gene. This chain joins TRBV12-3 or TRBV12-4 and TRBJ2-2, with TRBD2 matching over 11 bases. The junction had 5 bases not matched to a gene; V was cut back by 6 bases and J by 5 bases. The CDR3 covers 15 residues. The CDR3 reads CASSVAGGLTGELFF. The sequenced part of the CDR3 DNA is TGTGCCAGCAGCGTAGCGGGGGGGTTGACCGGGGAG.

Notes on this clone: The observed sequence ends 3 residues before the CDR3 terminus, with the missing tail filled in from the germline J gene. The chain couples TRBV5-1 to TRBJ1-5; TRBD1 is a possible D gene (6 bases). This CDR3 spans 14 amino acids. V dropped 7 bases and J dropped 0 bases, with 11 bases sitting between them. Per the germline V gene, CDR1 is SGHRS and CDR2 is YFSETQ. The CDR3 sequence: CASSQGISNQPQHF. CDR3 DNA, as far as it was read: TGCGCCAGCTCACAGGGAATTAGCAATCAGCCC.

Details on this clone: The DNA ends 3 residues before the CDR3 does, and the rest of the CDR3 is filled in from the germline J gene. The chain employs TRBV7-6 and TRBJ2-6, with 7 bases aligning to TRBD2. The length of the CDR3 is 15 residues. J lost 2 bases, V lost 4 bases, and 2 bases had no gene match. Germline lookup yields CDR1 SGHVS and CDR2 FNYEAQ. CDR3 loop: CASSYGGAGANVLTF. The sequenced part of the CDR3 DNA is TGTGCCAGCAGCTATGGGGGGGCTGGGGCCAACGTC.

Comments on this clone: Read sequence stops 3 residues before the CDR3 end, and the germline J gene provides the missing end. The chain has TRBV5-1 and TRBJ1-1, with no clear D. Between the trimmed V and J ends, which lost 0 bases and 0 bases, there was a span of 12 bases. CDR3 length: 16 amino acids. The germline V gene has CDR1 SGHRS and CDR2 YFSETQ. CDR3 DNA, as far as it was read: TGCGCCAGCAGCTTGGGAAGGCCTGACATGAACACTGAA. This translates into CASSLGRPDMNTE. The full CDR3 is CASSLGRPDMNTEAFF.

The CDR3 here is CASSLLGQGSYNEQFF. Partial CDR3 DNA: TGTGCCAGCAGCTTACTGGGACAGGGGTCCTACAATGAG. This chain links TRBV7-3 with TRBJ2-1; 10 positions agree with TRBD1. The CDR3 end falls 3 residues outside the read, so it is completed with the germline J gene. J gave up 1 base and V 2 bases, and 2 bases lay outside the gene matches. This CDR3 region has 16 residues. The V gene's germline CDR1 is SGHTA and CDR2 FQGTGA.

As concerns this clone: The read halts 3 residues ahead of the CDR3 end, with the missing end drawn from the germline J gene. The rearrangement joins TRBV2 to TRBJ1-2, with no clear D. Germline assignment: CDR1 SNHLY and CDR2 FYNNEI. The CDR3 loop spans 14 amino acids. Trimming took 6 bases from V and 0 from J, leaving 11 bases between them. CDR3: CASRPDGANYGYTF. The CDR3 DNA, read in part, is TGTGCCAGCAGACCGGACGGGGCTAACTATGGC. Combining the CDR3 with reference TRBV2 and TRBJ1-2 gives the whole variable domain EPEVTQTPSHQVTQMGQEVILRCVPISNHLYFYWYRQILGQKVEFLVSFYNNEISEKSEIFDDQFSVERPDGSNFTLKIRSTKLEDSAMYFCASRPDGANYGYTFGSGTRLTVV.

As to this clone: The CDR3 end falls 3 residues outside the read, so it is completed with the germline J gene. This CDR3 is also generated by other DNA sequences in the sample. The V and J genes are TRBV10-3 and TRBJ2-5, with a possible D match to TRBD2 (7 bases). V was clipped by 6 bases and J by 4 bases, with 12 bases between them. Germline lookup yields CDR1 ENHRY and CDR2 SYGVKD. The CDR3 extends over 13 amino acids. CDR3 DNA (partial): TGTGCCATCAGAGGGGGGGGCCTAGAGACC. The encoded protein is CAIRGGGLET. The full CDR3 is CAIRGGGLETQYF.

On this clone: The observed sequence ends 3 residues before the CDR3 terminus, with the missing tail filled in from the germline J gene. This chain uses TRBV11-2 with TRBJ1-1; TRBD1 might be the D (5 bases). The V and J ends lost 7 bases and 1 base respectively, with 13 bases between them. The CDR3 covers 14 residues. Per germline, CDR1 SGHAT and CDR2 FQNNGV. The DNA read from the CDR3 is TGTGCCAGCACCACCATTCAGGGGAACACTGAA. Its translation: CASTTIQGNTE. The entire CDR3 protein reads CASTTIQGNTEAFF.

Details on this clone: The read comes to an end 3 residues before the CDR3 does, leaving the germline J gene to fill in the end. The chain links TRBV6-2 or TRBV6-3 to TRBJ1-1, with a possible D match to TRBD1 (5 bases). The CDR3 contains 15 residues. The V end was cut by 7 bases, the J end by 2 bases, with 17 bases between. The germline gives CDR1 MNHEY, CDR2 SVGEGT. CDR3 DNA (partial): TGTGCCAGCACTCTAGGGAGGGGCAGAAACACTGAA. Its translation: CASTLGRGRNTE. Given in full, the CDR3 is CASTLGRGRNTEAFF.